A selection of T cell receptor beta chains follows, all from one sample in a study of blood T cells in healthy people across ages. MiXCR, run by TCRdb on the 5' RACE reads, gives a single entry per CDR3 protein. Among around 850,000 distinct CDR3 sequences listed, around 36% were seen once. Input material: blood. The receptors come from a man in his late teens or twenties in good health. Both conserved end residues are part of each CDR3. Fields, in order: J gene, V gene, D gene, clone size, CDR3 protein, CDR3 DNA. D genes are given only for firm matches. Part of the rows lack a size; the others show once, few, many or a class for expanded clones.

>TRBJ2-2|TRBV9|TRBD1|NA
CASSVARDRGHTGELFF
TGTGCCAGCAGCGTAGCCCGGGACAGGGGACACACCGGGGAGCTGTTTTTT
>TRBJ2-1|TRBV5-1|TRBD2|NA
CASSLSFGGGPYNEQFF
TGCGCCAGCAGCTTGAGTTTCGGCGGGGGACCCTACAATGAGCAGTTCTTC
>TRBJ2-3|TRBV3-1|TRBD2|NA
CASSQFLAGGPTDTQYF
TGTGCCAGCAGCCAGTTTCTGGCGGGGGGACCCACAGATACGCAGTATTTT
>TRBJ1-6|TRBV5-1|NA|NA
CASSYSTESSYNSPLHF
TGCGCCAGCAGCTACTCGACAGAAAGCTCCTATAATTCACCCCTCCACTTT
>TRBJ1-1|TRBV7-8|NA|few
CASSPVSENTEAFF
TGTGCCAGCAGCCCGGTATCGGAGAACACTGAAGCTTTCTTT
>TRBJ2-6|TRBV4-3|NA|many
CASSQDKGDDYSGANVLTF
TGCGCCAGCAGCCAAGATAAAGGTGACGACTACTCTGGGGCCAACGTCCTGACTTTC
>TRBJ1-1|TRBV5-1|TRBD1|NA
CASSPGQGMDTEAFF
TGCGCCAGCAGCCCGGGACAGGGAATGGACACTGAAGCTTTCTTT
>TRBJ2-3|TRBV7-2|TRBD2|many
CASSHRTSADTQYF
TGTGCCAGCAGCCACCGGACTAGCGCAGATACGCAGTATTTT
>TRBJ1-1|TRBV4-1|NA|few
CASSLRLQGLNTEAFF
TGCGCCAGCAGCCTCAGGCTCCAGGGGTTGAACACTGAAGCTTTCTTT
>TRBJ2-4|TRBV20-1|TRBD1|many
CSARATGENIQYF
TGCAGTGCTAGAGCTACAGGGGAGAACATTCAGTACTTC
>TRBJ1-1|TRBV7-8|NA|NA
CASSLARLTNTEAFF
TGTGCCAGCAGCTTAGCGCGTCTCACGAACACTGAAGCTTTCTTT
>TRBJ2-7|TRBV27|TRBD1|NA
CASSYGTGRYEQYF
TGTGCCAGCAGTTATGGGACAGGGCGCTACGAGCAGTACTTC
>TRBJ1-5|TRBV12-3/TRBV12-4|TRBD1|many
CASSHGQGGQPQHF
TGTGCCAGCAGTCACGGACAGGGCGGACAGCCCCAGCATTTT
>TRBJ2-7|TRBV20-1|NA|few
CSARWHGFHLNEQYF
TGCAGTGCTAGATGGCACGGGTTCCACCTTAACGAGCAGTACTTC
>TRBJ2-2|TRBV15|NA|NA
CATRGETDTGELFF
TGTGCCACCAGAGGGGAGACGGACACCGGGGAGCTGTTTTTT
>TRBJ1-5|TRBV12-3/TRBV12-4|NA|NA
CASALGALGGPQHF
TGTGCCAGCGCCTTGGGGGCCCTGGGCGGGCCCCAGCATTTT
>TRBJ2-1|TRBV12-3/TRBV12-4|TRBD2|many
CASTPGIAGGYNEQFF
TGTGCCAGCACCCCCGGGATAGCGGGGGGTTACAATGAGCAGTTCTTC
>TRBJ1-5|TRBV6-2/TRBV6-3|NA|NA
CASGRTAVGNQPQHF
TGTGCCAGCGGCCGAACCGCGGTCGGCAATCAGCCCCAGCATTTT
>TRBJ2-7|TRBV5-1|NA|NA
CASAADSSYEQYF
TGCGCCAGCGCAGCGGACAGCTCCTACGAGCAGTACTTC
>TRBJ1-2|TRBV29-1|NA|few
CSVEQGGYGYTF
TGCAGCGTTGAGCAAGGCGGCTATGGCTACACCTTC
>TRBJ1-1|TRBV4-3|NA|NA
CASSQDLLGGGVSGDTEAFF
TGCGCCAGCAGCCAAGATCTACTCGGAGGGGGAGTATCGGGTGACACTGAAGCTTTCTTT
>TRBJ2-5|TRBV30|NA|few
CAWRAGRHQETQYF
TGTGCCTGGAGGGCAGGGAGGCACCAAGAGACCCAGTACTTC
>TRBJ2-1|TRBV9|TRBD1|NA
CASSARAGQEIYNEQFF
TGTGCCAGCAGCGCTAGGGCAGGACAGGAGATCTACAATGAGCAGTTCTTC
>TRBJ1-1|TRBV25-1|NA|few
CASRVRMNTEAFF
TGTGCCAGCAGGGTCCGAATGAACACTGAAGCTTTCTTT
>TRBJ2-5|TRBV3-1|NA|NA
CASSQLPAAGETQYF
TGTGCCAGCAGCCAACTTCCGGCCGCGGGGGAGACCCAGTACTTC
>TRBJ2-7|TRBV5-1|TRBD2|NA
CASSETSGGAESYEQYF
TGCGCCAGCTCCGAGACTAGCGGGGGGGCAGAGTCCTACGAGCAGTACTTC
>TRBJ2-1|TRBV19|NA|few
CASSKEGIESFGSYNEQFF
TGTGCCAGTAGTAAAGAGGGTATCGAGAGCTTCGGGTCCTACAATGAGCAGTTCTTC
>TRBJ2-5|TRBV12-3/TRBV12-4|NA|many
CASSFNRGGETQYF
TGTGCCAGCAGTTTTAATAGGGGCGGGGAGACCCAGTACTTC
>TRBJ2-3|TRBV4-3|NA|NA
CASSQDIRLHRTPGGTDTQYF
TGCGCCAGCAGCCAAGATATTCGACTCCACAGAACACCAGGAGGTACAGATACGCAGTATTTT
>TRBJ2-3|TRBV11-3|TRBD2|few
CASSPTSGTDTQYF
TGTGCCAGCAGCCCCACTAGCGGCACAGATACGCAGTATTTT
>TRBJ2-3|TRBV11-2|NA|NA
CASSRTHAGTPESTDTQYF
TGTGCCAGCAGCCGAACTCACGCCGGGACTCCCGAATCCACAGATACGCAGTATTTT
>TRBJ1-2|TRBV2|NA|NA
CASRTLDSLRGYTF
TGTGCCAGCAGGACCCTTGACAGTCTGAGGGGCTACACCTTC
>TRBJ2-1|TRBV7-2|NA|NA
CASSLGAHNNEQFF
TGTGCCAGCAGCTTAGGGGCTCACAACAATGAGCAGTTCTTC
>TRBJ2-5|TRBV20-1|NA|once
CSAARGPMYQETQYF
TGCAGTGCTGCTAGAGGCCCGATGTACCAAGAGACCCAGTACTTC
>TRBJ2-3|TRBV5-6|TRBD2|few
CASDRGGTTDTQYF
TGTGCCAGCGATCGGGGGGGGACTACAGATACGCAGTATTTT
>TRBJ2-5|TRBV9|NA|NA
CASSVGDYGTKTQYF
TGTGCCAGCAGCGTAGGAGACTACGGGACGAAGACCCAGTACTTC
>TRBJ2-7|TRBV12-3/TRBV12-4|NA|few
CASSPDGPYEQYF
TGTGCCAGCAGCCCGGACGGACCCTACGAGCAGTACTTC
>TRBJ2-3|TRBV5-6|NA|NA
CASSLDLGLVDTQYF
TGTGCCAGCAGCTTAGACCTGGGGTTGGTGGATACGCAGTATTTT
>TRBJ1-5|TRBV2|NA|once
CASSEVGGLRNQPQHF
TGTGCCAGCAGTGAAGTGGGAGGGCTTCGCAATCAGCCCCAGCATTTT
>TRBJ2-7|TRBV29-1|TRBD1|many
CSVEGTGNVEQYF
TGCAGCGTTGAGGGGACAGGTAATGTTGAGCAGTACTTC
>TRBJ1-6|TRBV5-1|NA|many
CASSLGRDNSPLHF
TGCGCCAGCAGCTTGGGACGGGATAATTCACCCCTCCACTTT
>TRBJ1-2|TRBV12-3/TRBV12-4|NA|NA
CASSPDGQNYGYTF
TGTGCCAGCAGTCCTGACGGACAGAACTATGGCTACACCTTC
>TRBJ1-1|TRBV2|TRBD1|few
CASSVGRGENTEAFF
TGTGCCAGCAGTGTGGGCAGGGGGGAAAACACTGAAGCTTTCTTT
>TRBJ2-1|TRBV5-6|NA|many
CASSALAGYNEQFF
TGTGCCAGCAGCGCCCTCGCGGGGTACAATGAGCAGTTCTTC
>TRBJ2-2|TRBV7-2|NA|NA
CASSVYGETGELFF
TGTGCCAGCAGCGTTTACGGGGAAACCGGGGAGCTGTTTTTT
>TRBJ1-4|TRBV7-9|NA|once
CASSSPSGGTLATKEKLFF
TGTGCCAGCAGCTCACCTTCGGGGGGGACTCTTGCAACTAAGGAAAAACTGTTTTTT
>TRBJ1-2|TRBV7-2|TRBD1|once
CASSLGGTGNCGYTF
TGTGCCAGCAGCTTAGGGGGGACAGGGAACTGTGGCTACACCTTC
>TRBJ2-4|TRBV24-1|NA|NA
CATSDPQKFAKNIQYF
TGTGCCACCAGTGACCCCCAAAAGTTTGCCAAAAACATTCAGTACTTC
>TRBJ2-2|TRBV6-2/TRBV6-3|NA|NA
CASSHLGRAGTGELFF
TGTGCCAGCAGTCATCTTGGCAGGGCGGGCACCGGGGAGCTGTTTTTT
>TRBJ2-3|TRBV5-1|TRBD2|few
CASSESPGLATDTQYF
TGCGCCAGCAGCGAGTCCCCGGGACTAGCGACAGATACGCAGTATTTT
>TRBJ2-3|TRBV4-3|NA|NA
CASSQAERGASTDTQYF
TGCGCCAGCAGCCAAGCGGAACGGGGGGCCAGCACAGATACGCAGTATTTT
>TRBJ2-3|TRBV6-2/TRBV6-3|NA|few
CASSPGEGLDTQYF
TGTGCCAGCAGCCCCGGAGAGGGTCTGGATACGCAGTATTTT
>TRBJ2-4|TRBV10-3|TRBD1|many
CAISESGQGENIQYF
TGTGCCATCAGTGAGTCGGGACAGGGAGAAAACATTCAGTACTTC
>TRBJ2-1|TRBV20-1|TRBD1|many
CSATQGAMDNEQFF
TGCAGTGCTACCCAGGGGGCTATGGACAATGAGCAGTTCTTC
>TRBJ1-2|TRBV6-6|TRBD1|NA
CASNRQGSEGYTF
TGTGCCAGCAATCGACAGGGGTCGGAGGGCTACACCTTC
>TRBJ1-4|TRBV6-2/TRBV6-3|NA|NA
CASRTDNNEKLFF
TGTGCCAGCCGGACGGACAATAATGAAAAACTGTTTTTT